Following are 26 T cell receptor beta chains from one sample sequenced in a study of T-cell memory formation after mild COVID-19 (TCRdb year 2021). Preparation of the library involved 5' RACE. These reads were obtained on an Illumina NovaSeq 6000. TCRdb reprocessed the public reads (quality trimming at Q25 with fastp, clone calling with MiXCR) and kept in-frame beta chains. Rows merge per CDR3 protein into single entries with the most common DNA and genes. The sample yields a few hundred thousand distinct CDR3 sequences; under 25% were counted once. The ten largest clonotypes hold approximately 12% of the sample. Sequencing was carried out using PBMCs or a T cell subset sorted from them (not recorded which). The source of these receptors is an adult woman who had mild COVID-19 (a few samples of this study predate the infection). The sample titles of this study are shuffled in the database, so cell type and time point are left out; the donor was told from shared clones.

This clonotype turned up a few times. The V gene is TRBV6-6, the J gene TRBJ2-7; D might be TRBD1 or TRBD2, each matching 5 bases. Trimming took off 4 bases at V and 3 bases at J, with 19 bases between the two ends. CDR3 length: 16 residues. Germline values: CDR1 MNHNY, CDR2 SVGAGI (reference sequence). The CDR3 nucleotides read TGTGCCAGCAGTTCGGGCAGGGTAGGGGAGTTCTACGAGCAGTACTTC. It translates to CASSSGRVGEFYEQYF.

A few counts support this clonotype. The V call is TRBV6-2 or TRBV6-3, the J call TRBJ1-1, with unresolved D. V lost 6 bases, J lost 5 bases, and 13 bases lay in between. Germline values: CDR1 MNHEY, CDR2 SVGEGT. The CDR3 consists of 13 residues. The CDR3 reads CASSRESWTEAFF. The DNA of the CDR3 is TGTGCCAGCAGCCGAGAAAGTTGGACTGAAGCTTTCTTT.

The CDR3 loop reads CASSDRPMLAYEQYF. The CDR3, as DNA: TGTGCCAGCAGTGATCGACCGATGCTAGCCTACGAGCAGTACTTC. The gene calls are TRBV6-1 and TRBJ2-7; no reliable D call. From germline, CDR1 is MNHNS and CDR2 SASEGT. The CDR3 runs to 15 residues. V dropped 3 bases and J dropped 2 bases, with 14 bases sitting between them.

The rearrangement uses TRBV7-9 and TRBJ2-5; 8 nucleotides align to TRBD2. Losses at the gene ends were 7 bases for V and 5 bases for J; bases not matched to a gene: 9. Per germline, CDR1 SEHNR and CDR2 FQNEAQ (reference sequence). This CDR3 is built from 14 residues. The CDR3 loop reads CASTVPGGWETQYF. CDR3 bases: TGTGCCAGCACCGTCCCGGGAGGGTGGGAGACCCAGTACTTC.

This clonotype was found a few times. The CDR3 nucleotides are TGTGCCAGCAGCTTAAATACGAGGGAGAATCAGTACTTC. Translating it yields CASSLNTRENQYF. The V call is TRBV7-2, the J call TRBJ2-5; D may be TRBD2 (5 bases). The CDR3 sequence is 13 residues long. V dropped 2 bases and J dropped 11 bases, with 15 bases sitting between them. Germline-derived CDR1 and CDR2 are SGHTA and FQGNSA.

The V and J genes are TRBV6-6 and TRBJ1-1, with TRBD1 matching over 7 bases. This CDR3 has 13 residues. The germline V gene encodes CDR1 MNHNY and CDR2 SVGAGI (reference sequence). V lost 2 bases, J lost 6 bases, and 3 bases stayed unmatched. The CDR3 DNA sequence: TGTGCCAGCAGTTACAGACAGGGACCTGAAGCTTTCTTT. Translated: CASSYRQGPEAFF.

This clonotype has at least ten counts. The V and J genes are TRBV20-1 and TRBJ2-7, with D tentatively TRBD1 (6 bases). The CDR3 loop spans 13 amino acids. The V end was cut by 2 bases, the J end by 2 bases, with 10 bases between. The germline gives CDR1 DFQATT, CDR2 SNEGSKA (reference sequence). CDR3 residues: CSARTGTTYEQYF. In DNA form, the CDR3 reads TGCAGTGCTAGAACCGGGACAACCTACGAGCAGTACTTC.

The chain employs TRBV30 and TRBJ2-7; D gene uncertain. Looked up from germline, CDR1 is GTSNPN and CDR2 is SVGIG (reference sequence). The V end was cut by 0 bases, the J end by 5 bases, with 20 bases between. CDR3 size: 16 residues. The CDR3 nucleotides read TGTGCCTGGAGTGTATTCCTCCCGGCCACTTCGGACGAGCAGTACTTC. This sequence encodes CAWSVFLPATSDEQYF.

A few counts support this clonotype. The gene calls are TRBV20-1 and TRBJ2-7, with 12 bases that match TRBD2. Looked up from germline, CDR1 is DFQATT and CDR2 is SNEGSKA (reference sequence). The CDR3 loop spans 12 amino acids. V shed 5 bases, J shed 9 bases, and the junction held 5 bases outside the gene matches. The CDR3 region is CSAVLAGGGQYF. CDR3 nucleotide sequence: TGCAGTGCTGTACTAGCGGGGGGAGGGCAGTACTTC.

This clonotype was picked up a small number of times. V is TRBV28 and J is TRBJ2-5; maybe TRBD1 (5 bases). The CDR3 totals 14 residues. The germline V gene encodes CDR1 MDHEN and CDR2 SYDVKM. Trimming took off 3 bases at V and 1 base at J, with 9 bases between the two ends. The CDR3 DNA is TGTGCCAGCAGTTTCCCTGACAGCCAAGAGACCCAGTACTTC. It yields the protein CASSFPDSQETQYF.

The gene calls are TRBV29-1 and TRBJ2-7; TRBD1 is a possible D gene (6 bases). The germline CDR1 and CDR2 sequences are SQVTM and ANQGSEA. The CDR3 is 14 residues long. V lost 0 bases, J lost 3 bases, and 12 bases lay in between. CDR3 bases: TGCAGCGTTGAAGAGTCCGAACAGGGCTACGAGCAGTACTTC. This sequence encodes CSVEESEQGYEQYF.

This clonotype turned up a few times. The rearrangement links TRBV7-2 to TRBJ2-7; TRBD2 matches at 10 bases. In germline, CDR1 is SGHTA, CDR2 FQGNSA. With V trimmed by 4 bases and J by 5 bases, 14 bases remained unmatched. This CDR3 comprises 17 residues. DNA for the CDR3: TGTGCCAGCAGCTCAGGGGGTAGCGGGAGGTTTAGGGACGAGCAGTACTTC. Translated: CASSSGGSGRFRDEQYF.

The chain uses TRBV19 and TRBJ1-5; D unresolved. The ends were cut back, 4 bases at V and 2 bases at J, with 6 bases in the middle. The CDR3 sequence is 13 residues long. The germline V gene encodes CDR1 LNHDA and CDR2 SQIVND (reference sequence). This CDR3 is CASSTLRNQPQHF. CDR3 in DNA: TGTGCCAGTAGTACGCTTCGCAATCAGCCCCAGCATTTT. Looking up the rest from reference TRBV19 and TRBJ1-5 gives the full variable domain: DGGITQSPKYLFRKEGQNVTLSCEQNLNHDAMYWYRQDPGQGLRLIYYSQIVNDFQKGDIAEGYSVSREKKESFPLTVTSAQKNPTAFYLCASSTLRNQPQHFGDGTRLSIL.

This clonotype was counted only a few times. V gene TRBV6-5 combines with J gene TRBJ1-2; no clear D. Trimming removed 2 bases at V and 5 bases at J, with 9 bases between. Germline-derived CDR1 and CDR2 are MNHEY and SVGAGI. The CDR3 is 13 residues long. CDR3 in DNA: TGTGCCAGCAGTTACACGTTGGGGTATGGCTACACCTTC. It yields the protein CASSYTLGYGYTF.

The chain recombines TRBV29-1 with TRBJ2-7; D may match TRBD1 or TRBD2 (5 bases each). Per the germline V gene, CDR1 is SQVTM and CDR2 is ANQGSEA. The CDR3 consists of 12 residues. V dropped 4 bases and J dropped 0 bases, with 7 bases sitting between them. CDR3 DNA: TGCAGCGTTGGAGGGGCCTCCTACGAGCAGTACTTC. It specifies CSVGGASYEQYF.

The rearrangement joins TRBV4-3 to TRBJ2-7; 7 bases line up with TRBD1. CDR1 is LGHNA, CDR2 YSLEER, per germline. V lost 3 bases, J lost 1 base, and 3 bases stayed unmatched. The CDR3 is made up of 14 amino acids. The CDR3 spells CASSHAGGSYEQYF. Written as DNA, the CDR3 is TGCGCCAGCAGCCACGCAGGGGGATCCTACGAGCAGTACTTC.

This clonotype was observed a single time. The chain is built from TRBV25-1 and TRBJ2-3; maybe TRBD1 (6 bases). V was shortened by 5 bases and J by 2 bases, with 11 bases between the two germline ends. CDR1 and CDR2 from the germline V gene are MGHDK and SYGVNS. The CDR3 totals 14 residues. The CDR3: CASSKDSLTDTQYF. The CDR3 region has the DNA TGTGCCAGCAGTAAGGACAGCCTCACAGATACGCAGTATTTT.

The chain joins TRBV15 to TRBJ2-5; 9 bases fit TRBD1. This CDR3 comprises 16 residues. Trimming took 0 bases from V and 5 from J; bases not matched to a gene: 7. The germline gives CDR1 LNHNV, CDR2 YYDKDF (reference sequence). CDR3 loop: CATSRDGTGKVETQYF. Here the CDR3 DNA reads TGTGCCACCAGCAGAGATGGGACAGGGAAGGTGGAGACCCAGTACTTC.

Written as DNA, the CDR3 is TGTGCCAGCAGTAACGGACACCAGAACACTGAAGCTTTCTTT. Its translation is CASSNGHQNTEAFF. The chain links TRBV12-3 or TRBV12-4 to TRBJ1-1; D perhaps matches TRBD1 (5 bases). V dropped 5 bases and J dropped 1 base, with 11 bases sitting between them. The CDR3 sequence is 14 residues long.

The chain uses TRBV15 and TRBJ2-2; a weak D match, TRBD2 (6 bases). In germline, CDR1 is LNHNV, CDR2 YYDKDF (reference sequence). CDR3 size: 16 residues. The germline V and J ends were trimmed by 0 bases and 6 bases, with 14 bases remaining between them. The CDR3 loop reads CATSRELGGVAGELFF. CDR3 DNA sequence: TGTGCCACCAGCAGAGAACTAGGAGGGGTAGCCGGGGAGCTGTTTTTT. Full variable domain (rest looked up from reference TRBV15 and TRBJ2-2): DAMVIQNPRYQVTQFGKPVTLSCSQTLNHNVMYWYQQKSSQAPKLLFHYYDKDFNNEADTPDNFQSRRPNTSFCFLDIRSPGLGDTAMYLCATSRELGGVAGELFFGEGSRLTVL.

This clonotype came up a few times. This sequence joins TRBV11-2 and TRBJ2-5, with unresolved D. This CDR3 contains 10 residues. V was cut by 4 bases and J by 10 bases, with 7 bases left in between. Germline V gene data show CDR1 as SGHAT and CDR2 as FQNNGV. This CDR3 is CASSSGGQYF. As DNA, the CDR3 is TGTGCCAGCAGCTCCGGTGGCCAGTACTTC.

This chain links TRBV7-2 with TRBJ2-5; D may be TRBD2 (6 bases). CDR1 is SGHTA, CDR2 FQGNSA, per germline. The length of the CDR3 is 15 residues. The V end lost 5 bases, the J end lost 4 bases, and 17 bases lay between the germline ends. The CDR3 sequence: CASSGVGGAGETQYF. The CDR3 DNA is TGTGCCAGCAGCGGAGTTGGCGGGGCGGGAGAGACCCAGTACTTC.

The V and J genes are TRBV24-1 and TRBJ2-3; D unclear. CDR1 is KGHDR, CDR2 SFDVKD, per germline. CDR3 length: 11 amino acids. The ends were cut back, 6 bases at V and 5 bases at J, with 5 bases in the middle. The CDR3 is CATSSGDTQYF. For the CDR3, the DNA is TGTGCCACCAGTTCGGGAGATACGCAGTATTTT.

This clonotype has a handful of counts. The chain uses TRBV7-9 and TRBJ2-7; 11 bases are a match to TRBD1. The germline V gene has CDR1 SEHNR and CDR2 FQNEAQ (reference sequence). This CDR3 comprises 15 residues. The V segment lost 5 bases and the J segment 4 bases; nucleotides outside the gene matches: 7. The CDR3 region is CASSQGQGASYEQYF. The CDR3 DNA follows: TGTGCCAGCAGCCAAGGACAGGGGGCGAGTTACGAGCAGTACTTC.

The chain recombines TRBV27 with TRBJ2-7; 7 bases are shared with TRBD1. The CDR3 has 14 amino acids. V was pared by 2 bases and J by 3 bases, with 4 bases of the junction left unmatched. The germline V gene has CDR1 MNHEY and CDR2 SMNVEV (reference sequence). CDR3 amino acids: CASSLRWDSYEQYF. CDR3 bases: TGTGCCAGCAGTTTACGTTGGGACAGCTACGAGCAGTACTTC.

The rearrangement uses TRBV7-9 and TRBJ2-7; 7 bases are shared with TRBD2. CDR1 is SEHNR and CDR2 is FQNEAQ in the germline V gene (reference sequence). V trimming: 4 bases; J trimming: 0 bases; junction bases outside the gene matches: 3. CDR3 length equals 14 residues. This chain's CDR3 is CASSYRGDSYEQYF. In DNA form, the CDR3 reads TGTGCCAGCAGCTACCGGGGGGACTCCTACGAGCAGTACTTC. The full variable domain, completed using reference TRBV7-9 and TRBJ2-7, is DTGVSQNPRHKITKRGQNVTFRCDPISEHNRLYWYRQTLGQGPEFLTYFQNEAQLEKSRLLSDRFSAERPKGSFSTLEIQRTEQGDSAMYLCASSYRGDSYEQYFGPGTRLTVT.